The source of this TCR beta chain is a study of shared clonotypes between healthy human individuals. CDR3 length: 14 residues. The germline gives CDR1 SGHVS, CDR2 FNYEAQ. Trimming cost V 1 base and J 4 bases, with 10 bases left between them. Libraries were prepared by immunoSEQ multiplex PCR; TCRdb keeps only in-frame clonotypes and omits some of them. The top ten hold about 0.4% of the sample, which has about 1.5 million clones, 95% to 99% seen once. The sample consisted of naive CD4+ T cells sorted from blood. The subset here: CD45RA+ positively selected. V gene TRBV7-6 combines with J gene TRBJ2-5, with a tentative D call TRBD2 (6 bases). The clonotype originates from a man in his thirties or forties in good health. The CDR3 DNA reads TGTGCCAGCAGCTTAGGCGGAGCGGGAGAGACCCAGTACTTC. Amino acid sequence: CASSLGGAGETQYF.